What follows is one TCR beta chain and its context. The source of the sample is a study of blood T cell repertoires in COVID-19. Overall study: Material from acute and convalescent COVID-19 was sourced from the United States, Italy and Spain. From T cells, B-cell-depleted T cells, or PBMCs came the material, which was cDNA or gDNA.

The CDR3 consists of 15 residues. CDR1 and CDR2 (germline): MNHEY, SMNVEV (reference sequence). V was shortened by 3 bases and J by 0 bases, with 9 bases between the two germline ends. The authors' processing: Amplification of reference gene primers was used by the study to estimate nucleated cell counts. The repertoire was sequenced with immunoSEQ multiplex PCR; TCRdb's copy has only in-frame clones and lacks some. From that table come the V and J calls and clone size; the DNA was used to work out D and trimming. This sample has roughly 260,000 clones; approximately 90% occur once, and the top ten carry about 4%.

The clonotype was recovered from a woman between 40 and 55 years old with acute or convalescent COVID-19. The sequenced sample consisted of peripheral blood. The chain has TRBV27 and TRBJ2-1; D gene uncertain. The DNA of the CDR3 is TGTGCCAGCAGTTTCGAGCATGGCTCCTACAATGAGCAGTTCTTC. Translating it yields CASSFEHGSYNEQFF.